Listed here are 6 T cell receptor beta chains from one sample, sequenced in a study of cytomegalovirus exposure and HLA in healthy donors. This PCR relied on a set of 60 Vbeta primers and 13 Jbeta primers. Sequencing was performed with immunoSEQ multiplex PCR; in TCRdb, only in-frame clones are kept and a portion is missing. The data show 250,000 to 350,000 clones, about nine tenths seen once. Sequenced material: PBMCs. These receptors were taken from a man between 40 and 49 years old in good health and CMV-seropositive.

The count of this clone is one. V and J are TRBV6-5 and TRBJ2-7, with TRBD2 identical over 8 bases. V dropped 0 bases and J dropped 4; count of bases not matched to a gene: 5. This CDR3 is 15 amino acids long. The germline V gene has CDR1 MNHEY and CDR2 SVGAGI. The CDR3 is CASSYSGSGSYEQYF. The CDR3 coding sequence is TGTGCCAGCAGTTACTCGGGGAGCGGGAGTTACGAGCAGTACTTC.

There are a few counts of this clone. The rearrangement links TRBV11-3 to TRBJ2-1; TRBD2 might be the D (5 bases). Germline-derived CDR1 and CDR2 are SGHNT and YENEEA. The CDR3 covers 13 residues. V lost 1 base, J lost 8 bases, and 9 bases lay in between. Here the CDR3 reads CASSLGRGDEQFF. Here the CDR3 DNA reads TGTGCCAGCAGCTTAGGCCGGGGAGATGAGCAGTTCTTC.

The CDR3 protein is CASSVDSGSTDTQYF. The CDR3 DNA reads TGTGCCAGCAGCGTAGATAGCGGGAGCACAGATACGCAGTATTTT. The V gene is TRBV9, the J gene TRBJ2-3, with 7 bases identical to TRBD2. Germline V CDR1 and CDR2: SGDLS, YYNGEE. With V trimmed by 0 bases and J by 0 bases, 1 base remained unmatched. The CDR3 covers 15 residues.

The CDR3 DNA reads TGTGCCACCAGCAGATCCGGACAGGGGGCCTCCTACAATGAGCAGTTCTTC. This codes for CATSRSGQGASYNEQFF. The rearrangement links TRBV15 to TRBJ2-1; 11 nucleotides agree with TRBD1. The germline V gene has CDR1 LNHNV and CDR2 YYDKDF (reference sequence). This CDR3 is 17 amino acids long. V shed 2 bases, J shed 0 bases, and the junction held 3 bases outside the gene matches. The full variable domain, rest sourced from reference TRBV15 and TRBJ2-1, is DAMVIQNPRYQVTQFGKPVTLSCSQTLNHNVMYWYQQKSSQAPKLLFHYYDKDFNNEADTPDNFQSRRPNTSFCFLDIRSPGLGDTAMYLCATSRSGQGASYNEQFFGPGTRLTVL.

The chain joins TRBV7-9 to TRBJ2-5; D may be TRBD2 (5 bases). CDR1 is SEHNR and CDR2 is FQNEAQ in the germline V gene (reference sequence). The CDR3 extends over 15 amino acids. The V end lost 6 bases, the J end lost 5 bases, and 19 bases lay between the germline ends. The DNA for the CDR3 is TGTGCCAGCAGTTCCGGGCATACTAGTACCGAGACCCAGTACTTC. This translates into CASSSGHTSTETQYF.

The chain joins TRBV4-3 to TRBJ2-5, with no clear D. The better agreement between TRBJ2-7 and the DNA end casts doubt on the J call. CDR1 and CDR2 from the germline V gene are LGHNA and YSLEER. The CDR3 is made up of 12 amino acids. As DNA, the CDR3 is TGCGCCAGCAGCCAAGATTTCCACGAGCAGTACTTC. Its translation: CASSQDFHEQYF.